One T cell receptor (beta chain) is described in this entry. This record belongs to a study of T cell changes during pregnancy in multiple sclerosis. Sequencing used immunoSEQ multiplex PCR; TCRdb keeps in-frame clones, though not all of them. The table has approximately 37,000 clones, roughly 91% seen once. The sample consisted of CD4+ T cells from peripheral blood mononuclear cells, taken in the third trimester of pregnancy. The TCR originated in a female donor with multiple sclerosis, enrolled in a pregnancy study.

In nucleotides, the CDR3 is TGTGCCAGCAGCTTAGAGGGAGGGCTCGGCTACGAGCAGTACTTC. Translating gives CASSLEGGLGYEQYF. The chain has TRBV7-2 and TRBJ2-7, with 7 bases lining up with TRBD2. The CDR3 contains 15 residues. Germline CDR1 reads SGHTA; CDR2 reads FQGNSA. Trimming at V came to 1 base and at J to 3 bases, leaving 6 bases not matched to a gene.